This entry lists 21 T cell receptor beta chains sequenced from one sample in a study of shared clonotypes between healthy human individuals. CD45RO negativity and positive selection for CCR7 defined naive CD8 cells, a population that excluded terminally differentiated effector memory CD45RA+ cells. Profiling relied on immunoSEQ multiplex PCR, and the TCRdb table lists in-frame clones only, not all of them. The table shows hundreds of thousands of clones, with 90% to 98% occurring only once. The sample comprised naive CD8+ T cells sorted from blood. These receptors all come from a man under 40 in good health.

This rearrangement joins TRBV5-5 to TRBJ2-7; no clear D gene. The germline V gene has CDR1 SGHKS and CDR2 YYEKEE (reference sequence). Trimming removed 1 base from V and 0 bases from J, with 5 bases in between. The CDR3 has 13 residues. The CDR3 DNA reads as TGTGCCAGCAGCTTGCAGGACTCCTACGAGCAGTACTTC. This sequence encodes CASSLQDSYEQYF.

The chain carries TRBV7-9 and TRBJ1-2; no reliable D call. V lost 3 bases to trimming and J lost 6 bases, with 14 bases between them. The CDR3 has 14 amino acids. Germline V gene sequence: CDR1 SEHNR, CDR2 FQNEAQ (reference sequence). The CDR3 DNA reads TGTGCCAGCAGCTTCGACGAGGGAAGTAATGGCTACACCTTC. Translation: CASSFDEGSNGYTF.

J is TRBJ2-1 and V is TRBV5-1, with 10 bases identical to TRBD2. Germline assignment: CDR1 SGHRS and CDR2 YFSETQ. J gave up 2 bases and V 3 bases, and 20 bases lay outside the gene matches. This CDR3 has 21 residues. The CDR3 loop reads CASSSPSSGRSRGSAYNEQFF. In DNA, the CDR3 is TGCGCCAGCAGCTCCCCCTCTAGCGGGAGAAGCCGCGGATCCGCCTACAATGAGCAGTTCTTC.

The genes are TRBV29-1 and TRBJ2-1; TRBD2 agrees at 10 bases. This CDR3 spans 14 amino acids. With 8 bases clipped from V and 10 bases from J, the junction kept 14 bases outside the gene matches. Germline lookup yields CDR1 SQVTM and CDR2 ANQGSEA. The CDR3 nucleotides read TGCAGCTTCATTGGGACTAGCGATCCGGGGGAGCAGTTCTTC. Translating it yields CSFIGTSDPGEQFF.

This chain links TRBV2 with TRBJ1-1; D is ambiguous. This CDR3 has 11 residues. The V and J ends lost 8 bases and 1 base respectively, with 5 bases between them. CDR1 and CDR2 (germline): SNHLY, FYNNEI. CDR3 loop: CASASNTEAFF. The CDR3 DNA follows: TGTGCCAGCGCTTCGAACACTGAAGCTTTCTTT.

The V gene is TRBV10-2, the J gene TRBJ2-7; 12 bases fit TRBD2. CDR3 length: 16 residues. Trimming at V came to 2 bases and at J to 2 bases, leaving 4 bases not matched to a gene. Looked up from germline, CDR1 is WSHSY and CDR2 is SAAADI. The DNA for the CDR3 is TGCGCCAGCAGTGAGCGCGGACTAGCGGGACCCTACGAGCAGTACTTC. As protein: CASSERGLAGPYEQYF.

This clone has just one count. Other DNA sequences in the sample encode the same CDR3. The gene calls are TRBV27 and TRBJ2-7; the D is unclear. Per germline, CDR1 MNHEY and CDR2 SMNVEV (reference sequence). Trimming took 4 bases from V and 2 from J, leaving 9 bases between them. The CDR3 has 13 residues. The CDR3: CASSSGRTYEQYF. The CDR3 DNA is TGTGCCAGCAGTTCCGGACGGACCTACGAGCAGTACTTC.

The chain combines TRBV5-4 with TRBJ2-7; TRBD1 matches 9 bases. V gave up 5 bases and J gave up 5 bases; unmatched junction bases: 8. The CDR3 covers 14 residues. CDR1 SGHNT and CDR2 YYREEE come from the germline V gene (reference sequence). This chain's CDR3 is CASRTGTGIHEQYF. The CDR3 DNA sequence: TGTGCCAGCAGAACCGGGACAGGGATCCACGAGCAGTACTTC.

The rearrangement joins TRBV7-9 to TRBJ1-1; 10 bases are a match to TRBD1. The CDR3 consists of 13 residues. From germline, CDR1 is SEHNR and CDR2 FQNEAQ (reference sequence). V shed 8 bases and J 1 base; nucleotides not matched to a gene: 1. This chain's CDR3 is CASGTGANTEAFF. CDR3 DNA sequence: TGTGCCAGCGGGACAGGGGCGAACACTGAAGCTTTCTTT.

A note on this clone: This specimen includes other DNA sequences encoding the same CDR3. The chain has TRBV2 and TRBJ2-3; D is perhaps TRBD1 (6 bases). The germline V gene encodes CDR1 SNHLY and CDR2 FYNNEI. The CDR3 totals 13 residues. The CDR3 nucleotides read TGTGCTAGACAGGAAACTAGCACAGATACGCAGTATTTT. Translation: CARQETSTDTQYF.

The chain couples TRBV5-1 to TRBJ2-2, with D possibly called TRBD1 or TRBD2 (5 bases each). V shed 0 bases and J shed 4 bases, with 13 bases lying between them. Looked up from germline, CDR1 is SGHRS and CDR2 is YFSETQ. The CDR3 has 16 amino acids. CDR3 residues: CASSLAEGIPTGELFF. The DNA for the CDR3 is TGCGCCAGCAGCTTGGCCGAGGGGATACCCACCGGGGAGCTGTTTTTT. Full variable domain (outside the CDR3, taken from reference TRBV5-1 and TRBJ2-2): KAGVTQTPRYLIKTRGQQVTLSCSPISGHRSVSWYQQTPGQGLQFLFEYFSETQRNKGNFPGRFSGRQFSNSRSEMNVSTLELGDSALYLCASSLAEGIPTGELFFGEGSRLTVL.

This clone was detected once. This chain connects TRBV28 to TRBJ2-1; tentatively, D is TRBD1 or TRBD2 (5 bases each). V dropped 6 bases and J dropped 1 base, with 19 bases sitting between them. The CDR3 has 17 residues. Germline-derived CDR1 and CDR2 are MDHEN and SYDVKM. DNA for the CDR3: TGTGCCAGCAGCGGGGACGGCACCATCCAGTCCTACAATGAGCAGTTCTTC. It specifies CASSGDGTIQSYNEQFF.

Concerning this clone: Other DNA sequences of this sample code for an identical CDR3. The V and J genes are TRBV12-5 and TRBJ2-7; D gene ambiguous. CDR3 length: 11 amino acids. Germline V gene lookup returns CDR1 LGHNT and CDR2 FRNRAP. Trimming took off 6 bases at V and 3 bases at J, with 6 bases between the two ends. The CDR3 region is CASGLGYEQYF. CDR3 DNA: TGTGCTAGTGGCCTGGGCTACGAGCAGTACTTC.

This rearrangement joins TRBV11-3 to TRBJ2-1; 11 nucleotides agree with TRBD2. Germline CDR1 and CDR2: SGHNT and YENEEA. The CDR3 runs to 15 residues. Trimming at V came to 5 bases and at J to 10 bases, leaving 10 bases not matched to a gene. The chain's CDR3 is CASSDRLAGPGEQFF. CDR3 coding DNA: TGTGCCAGCAGCGACCGACTAGCGGGGCCGGGGGAGCAGTTCTTC.

This chain links TRBV7-6 with TRBJ2-7, with D uncertain. CDR1 is SGHVS and CDR2 is FNYEAQ in the germline V gene. V lost 3 bases, J lost 5 bases, and 5 bases lay in between. The CDR3 sequence is 11 residues long. Here the CDR3 reads CASSLGNEQYF. CDR3 DNA: TGTGCCAGCAGCTTGGGGAACGAGCAGTACTTC.

The rearrangement links TRBV6-5 to TRBJ2-1, with 11 positions matching TRBD2. Germline lookup yields CDR1 MNHEY and CDR2 SVGAGI. The V segment lost 2 bases and the J segment 9 bases; nucleotides outside the gene matches: 3. The CDR3 is made up of 14 amino acids. Here the CDR3 DNA reads TGTGCCAGCAGTTACACTAGCGGGAGTCTTGAGCAGTTCTTC. Translation: CASSYTSGSLEQFF.

This chain links TRBV5-8 with TRBJ1-1; tentative D call: TRBD1 (5 bases). CDR1 and CDR2 (germline): SGHTS, YDEGEE. The CDR3 is 14 amino acids. V lost 0 bases and J lost 0, with 6 bases in between. This chain's CDR3 is CASSLEGLNTEAFF. CDR3 bases: TGTGCCAGCAGCTTGGAGGGGTTGAACACTGAAGCTTTCTTT.

This chain joins TRBV25-1 and TRBJ2-1; unclear D gene. CDR3 length: 14 residues. Trimming removed 8 bases from V and 0 bases from J, with 11 bases in between. Germline assignment: CDR1 MGHDK and CDR2 SYGVNS. CDR3 bases: TGTGCCAGCGGCACCGACGGCTCCTACAATGAGCAGTTCTTC. This gives the protein CASGTDGSYNEQFF.

The V call is TRBV6-6, the J call TRBJ2-7; 8 positions match TRBD1. CDR1 and CDR2 from the germline V gene are MNHNY and SVGAGI (reference sequence). Trimming at V came to 6 bases and at J to 4 bases, leaving 8 bases not matched to a gene. The CDR3 has 14 residues. CDR3 in amino acids: CASSHGQGPYEQYF. CDR3 nucleotides: TGTGCCAGCAGCCACGGACAGGGCCCTTACGAGCAGTACTTC.

This chain connects TRBV19 to TRBJ2-3; D may be TRBD2 (6 bases). Germline CDR1 is LNHDA and CDR2 is SQIVND (reference sequence). CDR3 length equals 13 residues. V shed 3 bases and J shed 4 bases, with 8 bases lying between them. Here the CDR3 DNA reads TGTGCCAGTAGTATCTGGGAGGCAGATACGCAGTATTTT. It translates to CASSIWEADTQYF.

This clone was picked up a small number of times. The chain employs TRBV4-2 and TRBJ1-1; TRBD1 might be the D (5 bases). The CDR3 runs to 15 residues. V was trimmed by 0 bases and J by 5 bases, leaving 13 bases between them. Germline CDR1 is LGHNA and CDR2 is YNFKEQ. The CDR3 DNA reads TGTGCCAGCAGCCAAGAGGACACCCAAGGGACTGAAGCTTTCTTT. It specifies CASSQEDTQGTEAFF.